Described below is a single T cell receptor (beta chain) sequence and its context. The source of the sample is a study of shared clonotypes between healthy human individuals. The CDR3 is 12 residues long. The germline CDR1 and CDR2 sequences are MNHEY and SMNVEV (reference sequence). Trimming took off 6 bases at V and 10 bases at J, with 13 bases between the two ends. TCRdb's copy holds only in-frame clones and misses some; the assay was immunoSEQ multiplex PCR. Of roughly 2.5 million clones in the sample, more than 90% are singletons; the top ten hold 0.13% to 0.15%. The specimen sequenced was naive CD4+ T cells sorted from blood. Specified subset: CD45RA+ positively selected. The chain links TRBV27 to TRBJ2-1; D is possibly TRBD1 (6 bases). The source of this sequence is a man aged 18 to 35 in good health. The CDR3 here is CASSRWGTEQFF. In DNA form, the CDR3 reads TGTGCCAGCAGCCGGTGGGGGACAGAGCAGTTCTTC.